Shown below are 23 T cell receptor beta chains from a single sample sequenced in a study of T-cell memory formation after mild COVID-19. In TCRdb, the 5' RACE reads were re-called with MiXCR into one record per CDR3 protein. The data show some 300,000 distinct CDR3 sequences, more than 20% seen once. Sample: PBMCs or a T cell subset sorted from them (not recorded which). These receptors were taken from a man younger than 35 who had mild COVID-19 (a few samples of this study predate the infection). Cell type and time point are not known.

This clonotype was picked up many times. The chain carries TRBV5-1 and TRBJ2-1; 12 bases are a match to TRBD1. Germline assignment: CDR1 SGHRS and CDR2 YFSETQ. CDR3 length: 15 residues. With 0 bases clipped from V and 9 bases from J, the junction kept 4 bases outside the gene matches. CDR3 bases: TGCGCCAGCAGCTTGGGGGACAGGGGGCACGGTGAGCAGTTCTTC. Encoded protein: CASSLGDRGHGEQFF.

The chain combines TRBV6-2 or TRBV6-3 with TRBJ1-1; no clear D gene. The V end lost 2 bases, the J end lost 3 bases, and 4 bases lay between the germline ends. Germline CDR1 MNHEY, CDR2 SVGEGT. The CDR3 totals 12 residues. CDR3 sequence (DNA): TGTGCCAGCAGTTACGGGTACACTGAAGCTTTCTTT. Amino acid sequence: CASSYGYTEAFF.

This chain links TRBV7-9 with TRBJ1-1; tentatively, D is TRBD1 (5 bases). Looked up from germline, CDR1 is SEHNR and CDR2 is FQNEAQ (reference sequence). CDR3 size: 14 residues. V was shortened by 5 bases and J by 4 bases, with 14 bases between the two germline ends. The CDR3 DNA is TGTGCCAGCAGCCGGGGCCGGGGGAGCACTGAAGCTTTCTTT. Translated: CASSRGRGSTEAFF.

In this sample, this clonotype turned up a few times. This chain joins TRBV29-1 and TRBJ2-4; 8 positions agree with TRBD1. In germline, CDR1 is SQVTM, CDR2 ANQGSEA. The CDR3 consists of 15 residues. J gave up 2 bases and V 5 bases, and 8 bases lay outside the gene matches. CDR3 in DNA: TGCAGCGTTACAGGGGGTGGGGGTCCCAAAAACATTCAGTACTTC. This codes for CSVTGGGGPKNIQYF.

The sample holds a few counts of this clonotype. The chain links TRBV6-6 to TRBJ2-7; no clear D gene. Germline-derived CDR1 and CDR2 are MNHNY and SVGAGI (reference sequence). This CDR3 has 13 residues. V was clipped by 6 bases and J by 3 bases, with 12 bases between them. CDR3 protein: CASSPGKLYEQYV. Written as DNA, the CDR3 is TGTGCCAGCAGCCCTGGGAAGCTCTACGAGCAGTACGTC.

This clonotype has just a few counts. J is TRBJ2-4 and V is TRBV5-6; D ambiguous. V lost 4 bases and J 9 bases, leaving 14 bases between the germline ends. Germline V gene sequence: CDR1 SGHDT, CDR2 YYEEEE. CDR3 size: 13 residues. CDR3: CASSRRNSRIQYF. The DNA of the CDR3 is TGTGCCAGCAGCCGACGAAATTCACGCATTCAGTACTTC.

The chain employs TRBV11-2 and TRBJ1-4; no definite D call. V was shortened by 6 bases and J by 3 bases, with 20 bases between the two germline ends. Per the germline V gene, CDR1 is SGHAT and CDR2 is FQNNGV. The CDR3 loop spans 17 amino acids. CDR3 in DNA: TGTGCCAGCAGGCCTGGCCATGGTTGGGAACCTAATGAAAAACTGTTTTTT. Its protein is CASRPGHGWEPNEKLFF. The full variable domain, rest sourced from reference TRBV11-2 and TRBJ1-4, is EAGVAQSPRYKIIEKRQSVAFWCNPISGHATLYWYQQILGQGPKLLIQFQNNGVVDDSQLPKDRFSAERLKGVDSTLKIQPAKLEDSAVYLCASRPGHGWEPNEKLFFGSGTQLSVL.

This clonotype has just a few counts. The chain is built from TRBV27 and TRBJ1-1; no firm D call. The CDR3 consists of 13 residues. CDR1 and CDR2 (germline): MNHEY, SMNVEV (reference sequence). V was cut by 0 bases and J by 4 bases, with 6 bases left in between. Here the CDR3 reads CASSLSIITEAFF. The CDR3 DNA follows: TGTGCCAGCAGTTTATCGATAATCACTGAAGCTTTCTTT.

The chain links TRBV11-2 to TRBJ2-2, with a tentative D call TRBD1 (5 bases). The CDR3 runs to 15 residues. Trimming pared 2 bases from V and 0 bases from J, leaving 7 bases between. Germline CDR1 reads SGHAT; CDR2 reads FQNNGV. CDR3 region: CASSLTGTNTGELFF. CDR3 in DNA: TGTGCCAGCAGCTTAACAGGAACGAACACCGGGGAGCTGTTTTTT. Looking up the rest from reference TRBV11-2 and TRBJ2-2 gives the full variable domain: EAGVAQSPRYKIIEKRQSVAFWCNPISGHATLYWYQQILGQGPKLLIQFQNNGVVDDSQLPKDRFSAERLKGVDSTLKIQPAKLEDSAVYLCASSLTGTNTGELFFGEGSRLTVL.

V and J are TRBV6-5 and TRBJ2-5; D unclear. CDR3 length equals 13 residues. Germline V lookup: CDR1 MNHEY, CDR2 SVGAGI. V was shortened by 8 bases and J by 7 bases, with 17 bases between the two germline ends. CDR3 residues: CASSRAFTGTQYF. The CDR3 region has the DNA TGTGCCAGCTCTCGAGCTTTCACCGGGACCCAGTACTTC.

The sample holds many counts of this clonotype. The chain combines TRBV7-2 with TRBJ2-7; 8 bases are shared with TRBD2. The CDR3 is 15 amino acids. Germline assignment: CDR1 SGHTA and CDR2 FQGNSA. The trim removed 2 bases at V and 1 base at J, leaving 4 bases unmatched. The CDR3 sequence is CASSLRASGSYEQYF. The CDR3 DNA follows: TGTGCCAGCAGCTTAAGGGCTAGCGGGTCCTACGAGCAGTACTTC.

Only a few counts were recorded for this clonotype. This chain links TRBV29-1 with TRBJ2-3; 8 bases line up with TRBD2. The V gene's germline CDR1 is SQVTM and CDR2 ANQGSEA. The length of the CDR3 is 17 residues. Trimming at V came to 4 bases and at J to 3 bases, leaving 15 bases not matched to a gene. CDR3 sequence (DNA): TGCAGCGTTGCACCAACTCGGGGGGGAGGTGGTACAGATACGCAGTATTTT. Translating it yields CSVAPTRGGGGTDTQYF.

In the case of this clonotype: The CDR3 end shows no conserved phenylalanine or tryptophan, and so a read error is likely. The chain carries TRBV4-3 and TRBJ1-2; D unresolved. Trimming left V 0 bases short and J 7 bases short, with 9 bases between. The length of the CDR3 is 13 residues. Germline V gene sequence: CDR1 LGHNA, CDR2 YSLEER. CDR3 residues: CASSQEPVGGYTV. The DNA of the CDR3 is TGCGCCAGCAGCCAAGAGCCAGTCGGTGGCTACACCGTC.

This clonotype was seen repeatedly, ten times or more. This sequence joins TRBV5-1 and TRBJ2-3, with TRBD2 matching over 11 bases. The CDR3 consists of 16 residues. After removal of 4 bases from V and 3 bases from J, the junction contained 7 bases not matched to a gene. Germline-derived CDR1 and CDR2 are SGHRS and YFSETQ. The CDR3 DNA reads TGCGCCAGCAGCGAGGCACTAGCGGGGGTGACAGATACGCAGTATTTT. Translating it yields CASSEALAGVTDTQYF.

This clonotype was counted many times. The CDR3 sequence is CASSWTTGSGLAFF. The CDR3, as DNA: TGTGCCAGCAGCTGGACCACAGGGAGTGGACTGGCTTTCTTT. The chain combines TRBV7-2 with TRBJ1-1; D is possibly TRBD1 (6 bases). Trimming left V 4 bases short and J 11 bases short, with 20 bases between. The CDR3 has 14 amino acids. Germline assignment: CDR1 SGHTA and CDR2 FQGNSA. Full variable domain (outside the CDR3, taken from reference TRBV7-2 and TRBJ1-1): GAGVSQSPSNKVTEKGKDVELRCDPISGHTALYWYRQSLGQGLEFLIYFQGNSAPDKSGLPSDRFSAERTGGSVSTLTIQRTQQEDSAVYLCASSWTTGSGLAFFGQGTRLTVV.

The V and J genes are TRBV21-1 and TRBJ1-2; the table's D call, TRBD1, has no DNA check behind it. TRBV21-1 is noted as a pseudogene. The CDR3 is 17 amino acids. This CDR3 reads CASSSPLRQGDSYGYTF. The CDR3, as DNA: TGTGCCAGCAGCAGCCCTCTGCGACAGGGAGATTCCTATGGCTACACCTTC.

The chain combines TRBV20-1 with TRBJ1-4; no reliable D call. V lost 0 bases, J lost 6 bases, and 8 bases lay in between. This CDR3 is built from 13 residues. Germline CDR1 reads DFQATT; CDR2 reads SNEGSKA (reference sequence). The CDR3 region is CSAREGWDEKLFF. For the CDR3, the DNA is TGCAGTGCTAGAGAAGGGTGGGATGAAAAACTGTTTTTT.

This clonotype has more than one count but fewer than ten. DNA of the CDR3: TGTGCCAGCAGCAGAAACAGGGGGCATCCGCAGTATTTT. This translates into CASSRNRGHPQYF. The chain has TRBV7-3 and TRBJ2-3, with 9 nucleotides matching TRBD1. J gave up 10 bases and V 5 bases, and 7 bases lay outside the gene matches. From germline, CDR1 is SGHTA and CDR2 FQGTGA. This CDR3 is 13 amino acids long.

This chain uses TRBV12-3 or TRBV12-4 with TRBJ2-7; D call uncertain. The CDR3 has 11 amino acids. Trimming shortened V by 3 bases and J by 6 bases, and 6 bases separated the two germline ends. The chain's CDR3 is CASSFFLEQYF. The CDR3 DNA sequence: TGTGCCAGCAGTTTCTTTCTCGAGCAGTACTTC.

J is TRBJ1-4 and V is TRBV28; 7 bases map to TRBD1. The CDR3 extends over 17 amino acids. From germline, CDR1 is MDHEN and CDR2 SYDVKM. V dropped 0 bases and J dropped 6; count of bases not matched to a gene: 10. CDR3 sequence: CASSLWGLQGKDEKLFF. The CDR3 region has the DNA TGTGCCAGCAGTTTATGGGGCCTACAGGGGAAGGATGAAAAACTGTTTTTT.

This rearrangement joins TRBV9 to TRBJ1-6; weak D call: TRBD1 (5 bases). Germline CDR1 SGDLS, CDR2 YYNGEE. V dropped 4 bases and J dropped 7 bases, with 15 bases sitting between them. The CDR3 runs to 15 residues. CDR3 in DNA: TGTGCCAGCAGCACAGGCGGGGACGGGAATTCACCCCTCCACTTT. Protein product: CASSTGGDGNSPLHF.

Here the CDR3 DNA reads TGTGCCAGCAGTAGGGGGGGACTAGCGGGGCAAGAGACCCAGTACTTC. Translated, it gives CASSRGGLAGQETQYF. V usage is TRBV7-3 and J usage is TRBJ2-5; 13 bases align to TRBD2. The CDR3 length is 16 residues. V dropped 6 bases and J dropped 2; count of bases not matched to a gene: 6. Germline CDR1 and CDR2: SGHTA and FQGTGA.

The chain is built from TRBV3-1 and TRBJ1-4, with 7 bases fitting TRBD1. Trimming removed 1 base from V and 3 bases from J; junction bases left unmatched: 11. CDR3 size: 18 residues. Germline V gives CDR1 LGHDT, CDR2 YNNKEL (reference sequence). Written as DNA, the CDR3 is TGTGCCAGCAGCCAAGGCTCGGAGACAGGGCTTCCTAATGAAAAACTGTTTTTT. Amino acid sequence: CASSQGSETGLPNEKLFF.